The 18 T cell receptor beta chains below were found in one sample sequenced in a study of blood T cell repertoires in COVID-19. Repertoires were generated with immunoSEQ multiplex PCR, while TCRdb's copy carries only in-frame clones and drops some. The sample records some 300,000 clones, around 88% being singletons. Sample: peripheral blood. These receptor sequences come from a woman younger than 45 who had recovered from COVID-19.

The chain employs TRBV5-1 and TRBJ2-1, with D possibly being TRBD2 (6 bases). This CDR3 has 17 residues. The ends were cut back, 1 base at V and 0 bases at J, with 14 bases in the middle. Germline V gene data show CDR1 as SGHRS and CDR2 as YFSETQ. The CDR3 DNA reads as TGCGCCAGCAGCTTGACGGGGACTTCTAGCTCCTACAATGAGCAGTTCTTC. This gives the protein CASSLTGTSSSYNEQFF.

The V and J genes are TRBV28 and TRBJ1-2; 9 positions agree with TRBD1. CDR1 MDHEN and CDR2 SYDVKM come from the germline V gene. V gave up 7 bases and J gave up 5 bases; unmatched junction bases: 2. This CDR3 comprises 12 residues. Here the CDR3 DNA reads TGTGCCAGCAAGGACAGGGGATATGGCTACACCTTC. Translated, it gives CASKDRGYGYTF.

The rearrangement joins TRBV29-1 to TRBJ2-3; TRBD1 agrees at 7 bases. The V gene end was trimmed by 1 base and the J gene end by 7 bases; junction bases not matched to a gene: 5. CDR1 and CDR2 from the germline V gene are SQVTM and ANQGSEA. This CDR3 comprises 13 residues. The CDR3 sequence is CSVEGGQVYTQYF. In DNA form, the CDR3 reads TGCAGCGTTGAAGGTGGACAGGTCTATACGCAGTATTTT.

CDR3 loop: CASSLNPGGTSVEAFF. The CDR3 bases are TGCGCCAGCAGCTTGAATCCTGGCGGGACCTCCGTTGAAGCTTTCTTT. J is TRBJ1-1 and V is TRBV5-1; possibly TRBD1 for D (5 bases). V was cut by 1 base and J by 7 bases, with 20 bases left in between. The CDR3 consists of 16 residues. CDR1 is SGHRS, CDR2 YFSETQ, per germline.

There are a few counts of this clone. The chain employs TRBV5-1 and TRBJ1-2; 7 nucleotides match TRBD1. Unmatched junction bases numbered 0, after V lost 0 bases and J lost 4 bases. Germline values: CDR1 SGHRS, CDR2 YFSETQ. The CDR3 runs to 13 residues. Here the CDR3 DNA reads TGCGCCAGCAGCTTGGACAGGGGCTATGGCTACACCTTC. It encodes CASSLDRGYGYTF.

The CDR3: CASSRSGGSSYNEQFF. Written as DNA, the CDR3 is TGCGCCAGCAGCCGTAGCGGGGGGAGCTCCTACAATGAGCAGTTCTTC. The chain recombines TRBV5-1 with TRBJ2-1; 10 nucleotides match TRBD2. Germline V lookup: CDR1 SGHRS, CDR2 YFSETQ. The CDR3 is 16 residues long. V shed 4 bases, J shed 0 bases, and the junction held 4 bases outside the gene matches.

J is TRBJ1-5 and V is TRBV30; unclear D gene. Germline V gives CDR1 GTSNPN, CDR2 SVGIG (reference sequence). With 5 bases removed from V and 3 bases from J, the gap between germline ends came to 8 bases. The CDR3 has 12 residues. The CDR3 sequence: CAWSSYNQPQHF. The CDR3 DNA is TGTGCCTGGTCCAGTTACAATCAGCCCCAGCATTTT.

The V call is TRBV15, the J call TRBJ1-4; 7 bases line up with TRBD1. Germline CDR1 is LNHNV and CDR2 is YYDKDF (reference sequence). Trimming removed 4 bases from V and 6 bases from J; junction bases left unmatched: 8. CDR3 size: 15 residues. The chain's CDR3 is CATSTHRGSDEKLFF. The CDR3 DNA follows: TGTGCCACCAGCACCCACAGGGGATCCGATGAAAAACTGTTTTTT. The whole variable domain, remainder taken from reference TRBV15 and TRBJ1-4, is DAMVIQNPRYQVTQFGKPVTLSCSQTLNHNVMYWYQQKSSQAPKLLFHYYDKDFNNEADTPDNFQSRRPNTSFCFLDIRSPGLGDTAMYLCATSTHRGSDEKLFFGSGTQLSVL.

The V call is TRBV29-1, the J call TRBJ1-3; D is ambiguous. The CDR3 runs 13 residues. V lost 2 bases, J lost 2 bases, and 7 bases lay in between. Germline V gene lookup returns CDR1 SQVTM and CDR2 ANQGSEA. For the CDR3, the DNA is TGCAGCGTTGAATTACTAGCTGGAAACACCATATATTTT. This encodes CSVELLAGNTIYF.

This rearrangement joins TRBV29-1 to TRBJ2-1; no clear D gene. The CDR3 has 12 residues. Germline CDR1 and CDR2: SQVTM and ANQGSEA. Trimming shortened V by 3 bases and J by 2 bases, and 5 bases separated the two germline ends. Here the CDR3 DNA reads TGCAGCGTTGAGGCAGCCTACAATGAGCAGTTCTTC. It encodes CSVEAAYNEQFF.

The CDR3 protein is CSVGLGRTGELFF. DNA for the CDR3: TGCAGCGTTGGACTGGGGCGTACCGGGGAGCTGTTTTTT. The V gene is TRBV29-1, the J gene TRBJ2-2, with a possible D match to TRBD1 (5 bases). The germline V gene encodes CDR1 SQVTM and CDR2 ANQGSEA. V shed 4 bases and J shed 5 bases, with 11 bases lying between them. The CDR3 is 13 amino acids.

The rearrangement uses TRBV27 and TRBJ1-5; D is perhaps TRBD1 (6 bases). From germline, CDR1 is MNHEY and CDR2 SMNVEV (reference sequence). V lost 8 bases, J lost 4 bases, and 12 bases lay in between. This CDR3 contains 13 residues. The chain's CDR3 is CASGVTGNQPQHF. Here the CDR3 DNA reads TGTGCCAGCGGCGTCACAGGGAATCAGCCCCAGCATTTT.

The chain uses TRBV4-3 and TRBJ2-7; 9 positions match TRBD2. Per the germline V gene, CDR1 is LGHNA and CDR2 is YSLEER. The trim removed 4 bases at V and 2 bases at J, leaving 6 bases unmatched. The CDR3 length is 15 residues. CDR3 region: CASSPQRGAAYEQYF. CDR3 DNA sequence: TGCGCCAGCAGCCCCCAGCGGGGGGCCGCCTACGAGCAGTACTTC.

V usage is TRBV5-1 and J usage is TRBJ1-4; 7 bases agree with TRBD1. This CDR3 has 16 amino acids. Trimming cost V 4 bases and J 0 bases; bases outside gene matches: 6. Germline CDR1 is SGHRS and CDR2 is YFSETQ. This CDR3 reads CASSNLTGSTNEKLFF. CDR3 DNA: TGCGCCAGCAGCAATCTGACAGGGTCAACTAATGAAAAACTGTTTTTT.

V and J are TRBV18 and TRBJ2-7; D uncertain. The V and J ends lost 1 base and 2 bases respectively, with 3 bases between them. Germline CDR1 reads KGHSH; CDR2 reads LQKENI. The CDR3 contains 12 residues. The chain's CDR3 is CASSPLTYEQYF. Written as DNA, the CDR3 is TGTGCCAGCTCACCACTCACCTACGAGCAGTACTTC.

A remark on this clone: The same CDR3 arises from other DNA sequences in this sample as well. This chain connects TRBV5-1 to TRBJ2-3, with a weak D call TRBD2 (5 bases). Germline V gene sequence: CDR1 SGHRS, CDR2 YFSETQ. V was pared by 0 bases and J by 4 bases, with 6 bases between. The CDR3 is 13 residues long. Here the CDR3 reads CASSLAGADTQYF. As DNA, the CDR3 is TGCGCCAGCAGCTTGGCCGGGGCAGATACGCAGTATTTT.

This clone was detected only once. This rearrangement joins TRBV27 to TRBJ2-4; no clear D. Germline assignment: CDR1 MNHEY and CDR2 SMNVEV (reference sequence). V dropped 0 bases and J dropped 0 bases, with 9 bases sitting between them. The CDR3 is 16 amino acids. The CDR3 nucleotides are TGTGCCAGCAGTTTATCCTACGGGTTAGCCAAAAACATTCAGTACTTC. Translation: CASSLSYGLAKNIQYF.

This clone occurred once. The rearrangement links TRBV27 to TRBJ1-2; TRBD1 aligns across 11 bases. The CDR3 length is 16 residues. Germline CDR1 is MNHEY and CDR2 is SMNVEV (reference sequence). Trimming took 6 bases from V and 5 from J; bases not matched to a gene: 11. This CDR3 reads CASSKIGTGGSYGYTF. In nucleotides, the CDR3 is TGTGCCAGCAGCAAAATCGGGACAGGGGGGTCGTATGGCTACACCTTC.